Listed below are T cell receptor beta chains from one sample, sequenced in a study of T cell responses to AZD1222 COVID-19 vaccine. Profiling relied on immunoSEQ multiplex PCR, and the TCRdb table lists in-frame clones only, not all of them. The table has 110,000 or so clones, around 84% seen once. The source was peripheral blood, collected 28 days after the second AZD1222 dose. All receptors derive from an adult who received the AZD1222 COVID-19 vaccine. Both conserved end residues are part of each CDR3. The D gene is left open where the match is weak.

D: NA
J: TRBJ1-6
V: TRBV19
CDR3: CASSTRRGSYNSPLHF

D: NA
J: TRBJ2-3
V: TRBV27
CDR3: CASSPSAGESTDTQYF

D: TRBD2
J: TRBJ2-7
V: TRBV28
CDR3: CASRTGGEGRAYEQYF

D: TRBD1
J: TRBJ1-4
V: TRBV7-9
CDR3: CASSLGDRGSNEKLFF

D: NA
J: TRBJ1-2
V: TRBV9
CDR3: CASSPPSYGYTF

D: NA
J: TRBJ1-1
V: TRBV2
CDR3: CASRITAVGTEAFF

D: NA
J: TRBJ1-3
V: TRBV7-9
CDR3: CASSLRGDGNTIYF

D: NA
J: TRBJ1-1
V: TRBV6-5
CDR3: CASTGNTNTEAFF

D: TRBD2
J: TRBJ2-5
V: TRBV6-5
CDR3: CASSTTSGTQETQYF

D: TRBD1
J: TRBJ2-2
V: TRBV2
CDR3: CASSGQGAKYTGELFF

D: NA
J: TRBJ1-5
V: TRBV7-9
CDR3: CASSLDDQPQHF

D: NA
J: TRBJ2-2
V: TRBV12-3/TRBV12-4
CDR3: CASSLWNTGELFF

D: TRBD1
J: TRBJ1-1
V: TRBV7-2
CDR3: CASSATGTENTEAFF

D: TRBD1
J: TRBJ2-1
V: TRBV13
CDR3: CASSVRDRAFHEQFF

D: TRBD2
J: TRBJ2-5
V: TRBV6-1
CDR3: CASSYQISGGAPYF

D: TRBD2
J: TRBJ2-1
V: TRBV6-5
CDR3: CATATSGGFNEQFF

D: NA
J: TRBJ1-3
V: TRBV9
CDR3: CASSVGSGRSGNTIYF

D: TRBD1
J: TRBJ1-6
V: TRBV5-5
CDR3: CASSLAAGQYNSPLHF

D: NA
J: TRBJ1-2
V: TRBV20-1
CDR3: CSASLTGGYTF

D: NA
J: TRBJ1-6
V: TRBV7-3
CDR3: CASSPRRGSPLHF

D: NA
J: TRBJ1-5
V: TRBV28
CDR3: CASSLDRRRNQPQHF

D: NA
J: TRBJ1-1
V: TRBV7-2
CDR3: CASSSVTRMNTEAFF

D: NA
J: TRBJ2-7
V: TRBV7-9
CDR3: CASSLLGGHEQYF

D: NA
J: TRBJ2-5
V: TRBV30
CDR3: CAWSFSRWSETQYF

D: NA
J: TRBJ1-1
V: TRBV21-1
CDR3: CASRDDSLMNTEAFF

D: NA
J: TRBJ1-5
V: TRBV6-2/TRBV6-3
CDR3: CASSPFWGSNQPQHF

D: NA
J: TRBJ2-2
V: TRBV24-1
CDR3: CATRGSGTRSNTGELFF

D: TRBD2
J: TRBJ2-3
V: TRBV6-5
CDR3: CASIPGLAETDTQYF

D: NA
J: TRBJ1-1
V: TRBV13
CDR3: CASSLERRSTEAFF

D: NA
J: TRBJ2-3
V: TRBV6-4
CDR3: CASSDVLGTDTQYF

D: NA
J: TRBJ1-4
V: TRBV5-5
CDR3: CASSLASVEKLFF